Below are 16 T cell receptor beta chains sequenced from a single sample in a study of T cell responses to AZD1222 COVID-19 vaccine. Sequencing used immunoSEQ multiplex PCR; TCRdb keeps in-frame clones, though not all of them. The data contain roughly 98,000 clones, about nine tenths of them singletons. This sample comprised peripheral blood, obtained 28 days after the second AZD1222 dose. Receptors were obtained from an adult who received the AZD1222 COVID-19 vaccine.

The chain combines TRBV19 with TRBJ2-5; D ambiguous. This CDR3 has 16 amino acids. Trimming removed 0 bases from V and 5 bases from J, with 16 bases in between. The germline gives CDR1 LNHDA, CDR2 SQIVND (reference sequence). CDR3 region: CASSIDLGSGRETQYF. The CDR3 nucleotides are TGTGCCAGTAGTATAGATCTCGGGTCGGGTCGGGAGACCCAGTACTTC.

The V gene is TRBV6-5, the J gene TRBJ1-2; weak D call: TRBD1 (5 bases). CDR3 length: 10 residues. The germline V and J ends were trimmed by 11 bases and 13 bases, with 17 bases remaining between them. CDR1 is MNHEY, CDR2 SVGAGI, per germline. The chain's CDR3 is CASVRGSTTF. For the CDR3, the DNA is TGTGCCTCGGTGAGGGGCTCCACCACCTTC.

The chain joins TRBV28 to TRBJ1-4, with 10 bases lining up with TRBD1. Germline values: CDR1 MDHEN, CDR2 SYDVKM. This CDR3 spans 16 amino acids. Losses at the gene ends were 5 bases for V and 8 bases for J; bases not matched to a gene: 11. The CDR3 region has the DNA TGTGCCAGCAGTGGGAGACAGGGGGCTGGGGAGGAAAAACTGTTTTTT. This encodes CASSGRQGAGEEKLFF.

The chain joins TRBV29-1 to TRBJ2-1; 10 bases are shared with TRBD1. The V segment lost 7 bases and the J segment 3 bases; nucleotides outside the gene matches: 6. Germline values: CDR1 SQVTM, CDR2 ANQGSEA. The CDR3 length is 14 residues. The CDR3 is CSGRDRGFYNEQFF. The CDR3 bases are TGCAGCGGTAGGGACAGGGGATTCTACAATGAGCAGTTCTTC.

The chain combines TRBV5-1 with TRBJ1-4; 8 bases fit TRBD1. The germline V gene encodes CDR1 SGHRS and CDR2 YFSETQ. Germline trimming cut 0 bases from V and 0 bases from J; bases unmatched to any gene: 4. The CDR3 spans 17 residues. The CDR3 reads CASSLGTGRATNEKLFF. CDR3 nucleotide sequence: TGCGCCAGCAGCTTGGGGACAGGGCGTGCAACTAATGAAAAACTGTTTTTT.

The chain recombines TRBV7-2 with TRBJ2-3; D possibly corresponds to TRBD2 (5 bases). This CDR3 spans 14 amino acids. The germline CDR1 and CDR2 sequences are SGHTA and FQGNSA. V lost 0 bases and J 6 bases, leaving 10 bases between the germline ends. Here the CDR3 reads CASSLARTGDTQYF. DNA for the CDR3: TGTGCCAGCAGCTTAGCCCGGACTGGGGATACGCAGTATTTT.

The chain carries TRBV6-5 and TRBJ2-7; D is ambiguous. Germline V CDR1 and CDR2: MNHEY, SVGAGI. The V end was cut by 0 bases, the J end by 0 bases, with 9 bases between. The CDR3 sequence is 15 residues long. The CDR3 DNA reads TGTGCCAGCAGTTACTCGAGACCTAGCTCCTACGAGCAGTACTTC. The encoded protein is CASSYSRPSSYEQYF.

CDR3 sequence reads: CASSSGTGGQETQYF. CDR3 bases: TGCGCCAGCAGCTCCGGGACAGGGGGACAAGAGACCCAGTACTTC. The chain carries TRBV5-1 and TRBJ2-5, with TRBD1 identical over 11 bases. Germline V gives CDR1 SGHRS, CDR2 YFSETQ. The CDR3 consists of 15 residues. Trimming cost V 3 bases and J 2 bases; bases outside gene matches: 3. The entire variable domain, with the rest obtained from reference TRBV5-1 and TRBJ2-5, is as follows: KAGVTQTPRYLIKTRGQQVTLSCSPISGHRSVSWYQQTPGQGLQFLFEYFSETQRNKGNFPGRFSGRQFSNSRSEMNVSTLELGDSALYLCASSSGTGGQETQYFGPGTRLLVL.

V and J are TRBV7-2 and TRBJ1-1; D is perhaps TRBD1 (6 bases). Germline V CDR1 and CDR2: SGHTA, FQGNSA. This CDR3 contains 14 residues. V shed 3 bases and J shed 0 bases, with 8 bases lying between them. Here the CDR3 reads CASSLRTVNTEAFF. The CDR3 nucleotides are TGTGCCAGCAGCTTGAGGACAGTGAACACTGAAGCTTTCTTT.

The rearrangement joins TRBV4-2 to TRBJ2-6; weak D call: TRBD2 (5 bases). V shed 0 bases and J shed 0 bases, with 9 bases lying between them. The germline CDR1 and CDR2 sequences are LGHNA and YNFKEQ. The length of the CDR3 is 17 residues. In nucleotides, the CDR3 is TGTGCCAGCAGCCAAGAAGCTAGCTCCTCTGGGGCCAACGTCCTGACTTTC. Amino acids: CASSQEASSSGANVLTF.

J is TRBJ2-7 and V is TRBV7-2; the D gene could be TRBD1 or TRBD2 (6 bases each). The CDR3 sequence is 14 residues long. Looked up from germline, CDR1 is SGHTA and CDR2 is FQGNSA. Trimming left V 6 bases short and J 3 bases short, with 15 bases between. The CDR3 nucleotides are TGTGCCAGCAGACGAGGGGGGACTTACTACGAGCAGTACTTC. This encodes CASRRGGTYYEQYF. The variable domain in full, with the rest retrieved from reference TRBV7-2 and TRBJ2-7, is GAGVSQSPSNKVTEKGKDVELRCDPISGHTALYWYRQSLGQGLEFLIYFQGNSAPDKSGLPSDRFSAERTGGSVSTLTIQRTQQEDSAVYLCASRRGGTYYEQYFGPGTRLTVT.

About this clone: One junction end disagrees with the germline gene, perhaps due to a read error. This chain joins TRBV19 and TRBJ1-1; the D gene is possibly TRBD1 (6 bases). Germline V gene data show CDR1 as LNHDA and CDR2 as SQIVND (reference sequence). The CDR3 sequence is 13 residues long. This CDR3 is CASTTPGRRQVVF. DNA for the CDR3: TGTGCCAGCACCACCCCCGGAAGAAGACAGGTAGTCTTT.

In its sample, this clone was seen a few times. The V and J genes are TRBV10-3 and TRBJ1-5; tentative D call: TRBD1 (5 bases). CDR3 length equals 13 residues. Trimming took off 8 bases at V and 6 bases at J, with 14 bases between the two ends. CDR1 is ENHRY, CDR2 SYGVKD, per germline. The CDR3 DNA follows: TGTGCCATCGGAACAGGTTCGGCTCAGCCCCAGCATTTT. Translating it yields CAIGTGSAQPQHF.

The V gene is TRBV5-8, the J gene TRBJ2-1; 12 bases are shared with TRBD1. CDR3 length: 15 amino acids. V lost 2 bases to trimming and J lost 6 bases; unmatched junction nucleotides: 3. In germline, CDR1 is SGHTS, CDR2 YDEGEE. The CDR3 is CASSLGTGGFNEQFF. CDR3 nucleotides: TGTGCCAGCAGCTTAGGGACAGGGGGCTTCAATGAGCAGTTCTTC.

The rearrangement joins TRBV2 to TRBJ1-2; TRBD1 matches 8 bases. Germline CDR1 reads SNHLY; CDR2 reads FYNNEI. This CDR3 contains 14 residues. Trimming removed 5 bases from V and 6 bases from J; junction bases left unmatched: 8. The CDR3 DNA sequence: TGTGCCAGCAGTCCCCAAGGACAGGGTAATGGCTACACCTTC. Translated: CASSPQGQGNGYTF.

The chain recombines TRBV6-5 with TRBJ2-2; weak D call: TRBD2 (5 bases). Germline V lookup: CDR1 MNHEY, CDR2 SVGAGI. The ends were cut back, 9 bases at V and 5 bases at J, with 16 bases in the middle. The CDR3 sequence is 14 residues long. The CDR3 here is CASQTGFRTGELFF. CDR3 bases: TGTGCCAGTCAAACGGGATTTCGTACCGGGGAGCTGTTTTTT.